Each of the 24 T cell receptor beta chains below was sequenced from the same sample in a study of T cell responses to AZD1222 COVID-19 vaccine listed by TCRdb under 2021. This specimen's time point label, interpreted: about 28 days (+/-7) after the second vaccine dose. Preparation of the library involved the immunoSEQ multiplex PCR assay. TCRdb stores this immuneACCESS table with in-frame sequences only. Part of the clones is absent; in the studies checked, under half of the shortfall reflects unresolved V genes, and no reason is known for the rest. For this sample the table gives some 71,000 clones, of which 89% were detected only once. The ten largest clones take up 25% to 35% of the sample. Sequenced material: peripheral blood, taken 28 days after the second AZD1222 dose. The receptors derive from an adult who received the AZD1222 COVID-19 vaccine.

The CDR3 sequence: CASKSGGASGNTIYF. In nucleotides, the CDR3 is TGTGCCAGCAAATCCGGGGGCGCCTCTGGAAACACCATATATTTT. This chain joins TRBV28 and TRBJ1-3; D is perhaps TRBD1 (6 bases). This CDR3 has 15 amino acids. Trimming shortened V by 7 bases and J by 0 bases, and 13 bases separated the two germline ends. Germline loops: CDR1 MDHEN, CDR2 SYDVKM.

This chain links TRBV29-1 with TRBJ2-1; 14 bases are shared with TRBD2. Germline V CDR1 and CDR2: SQVTM, ANQGSEA. The CDR3 is 14 residues long. V trimming: 6 bases; J trimming: 4 bases; junction bases outside the gene matches: 2. CDR3 in DNA: TGCAGCGTCCGACTAGCGGGAGGGTACAATGAGCAGTTCTTC. It translates to CSVRLAGGYNEQFF.

The gene calls are TRBV7-6 and TRBJ2-2; 8 nucleotides agree with TRBD1. This CDR3 contains 19 residues. The V and J ends lost 0 bases and 5 bases, in that order; junction bases with no gene match: 14. Germline-derived CDR1 and CDR2 are SGHVS and FNYEAQ. CDR3 nucleotide sequence: TGTGCCAGCAGCTTAGCGGTTCAGGACAGGGCGTTTAGGACCGGGGAGCTGTTTTTT. It yields the protein CASSLAVQDRAFRTGELFF.

The rearrangement links TRBV19 to TRBJ1-2; perhaps TRBD1 as D (6 bases). Germline CDR1 reads LNHDA; CDR2 reads SQIVND (reference sequence). V was cut by 5 bases and J by 13 bases, with 20 bases left in between. The CDR3 is made up of 13 amino acids. CDR3 DNA sequence: TGTGCCAGTAGTGCCTCCGACGGGGGACAACTCACCTTC. Translation: CASSASDGGQLTF.

The chain links TRBV4-1 to TRBJ2-1, with unresolved D. This CDR3 has 13 residues. CDR1 MGHRA and CDR2 YSYEKL come from the germline V gene. Trimming left V 8 bases short and J 6 bases short, with 14 bases between. The DNA of the CDR3 is TGCGCCAGCGCTTCCAAAAGAGGCAATGAGCAGTTCTTC. It yields the protein CASASKRGNEQFF.

The chain uses TRBV25-1 and TRBJ1-2; 9 nucleotides match TRBD1. V trimming: 7 bases; J trimming: 7 bases; junction bases outside the gene matches: 7. Germline V gives CDR1 MGHDK, CDR2 SYGVNS. CDR3 length: 13 residues. The DNA of the CDR3 is TGTGCCAGCACTCAAACAGGGGGCGGTGGCTACACCTTC. As protein: CASTQTGGGGYTF.

The V and J genes are TRBV10-3 and TRBJ2-4; TRBD2 might be the D (6 bases). The CDR3 sequence is 18 residues long. The germline V gene has CDR1 ENHRY and CDR2 SYGVKD. Deletions cut 0 bases from V and 0 bases from J, with 15 bases between. Here the CDR3 reads CAISESFVKRVAKNIQYF. The CDR3 coding sequence is TGTGCCATCAGTGAGTCGTTCGTAAAGCGGGTAGCCAAAAACATTCAGTACTTC.

The CDR3 loop reads CSGVGGDGYTF. CDR3 nucleotides: TGCAGCGGGGTAGGGGGCGATGGCTACACCTTC. The rearrangement uses TRBV29-1 and TRBJ1-2, with 7 nucleotides matching TRBD1. The CDR3 extends over 11 amino acids. Germline V lookup: CDR1 SQVTM, CDR2 ANQGSEA. Trimming removed 7 bases from V and 6 bases from J; junction bases left unmatched: 5.

To note about this clone: A much more abundant neighbour one base away suggests this may be a read error. Other DNA sequences in this specimen translate into the identical CDR3. The chain couples TRBV15 to TRBJ2-5; D is uncertain. Looked up from germline, CDR1 is LNHNV and CDR2 is YYDKDF (reference sequence). The CDR3 contains 14 residues. Trimming removed 1 base from V and 0 bases from J, with 6 bases in between. The CDR3 sequence is CATSRGSDQETQYF. In DNA form, the CDR3 reads TGTGCCACCAGCAGAGGTTCGGACCAAGAGACCCAGTACTTC.

The V call is TRBV5-8, the J call TRBJ1-4, with no clear D. Trimming took off 4 bases at V and 4 bases at J, with 23 bases between the two ends. The CDR3 has 18 residues. CDR1 is SGHTS, CDR2 YDEGEE, per germline. CDR3 loop: CASSQRPIGQTFNEKLFF. The CDR3 nucleotides are TGTGCCAGCAGCCAGCGCCCGATCGGGCAGACCTTTAATGAAAAACTGTTTTTT.

The chain links TRBV2 to TRBJ1-5, with 8 bases lining up with TRBD1. V was clipped by 5 bases and J by 4 bases; unmatched bases: 4. This CDR3 has 14 amino acids. Germline V lookup: CDR1 SNHLY, CDR2 FYNNEI. The CDR3 bases are TGTGCCAGCAGTTGGGACAGGCCAAATCAGCCCCAGCATTTT. Translation gives CASSWDRPNQPQHF.

The V and J genes are TRBV7-2 and TRBJ2-7; possible D gene TRBD2, 6 bases. V lost 3 bases and J lost 2, with 11 bases in between. The germline CDR1 and CDR2 sequences are SGHTA and FQGNSA. The CDR3 is made up of 14 amino acids. The CDR3 loop is CASSLGGQPYEQYF. CDR3 in DNA: TGTGCCAGCAGCTTGGGAGGACAACCCTACGAGCAGTACTTC.

This chain connects TRBV9 to TRBJ1-2; D is undetermined. The germline CDR1 and CDR2 sequences are SGDLS and YYNGEE. Trimming stripped 3 bases from V and 3 bases from J, with 3 bases between. The CDR3 runs to 11 residues. The CDR3: CASSGYYGYTF. CDR3 coding DNA: TGTGCCAGCAGCGGATACTATGGCTACACCTTC. The full variable domain, its missing parts supplied by reference TRBV9 and TRBJ1-2, is DSGVTQTPKHLITATGQRVTLRCSPRSGDLSVYWYQQSLDQGLQFLIQYYNGEERAKGNILERFSAQQFPDLHSELNLSSLELGDSALYFCASSGYYGYTFGSGTRLTVV.

The rearrangement uses TRBV2 and TRBJ1-3; the match to TRBD1 covers 7 bases. Per germline, CDR1 SNHLY and CDR2 FYNNEI. This CDR3 has 13 residues. V lost 11 bases to trimming and J lost 2 bases; unmatched junction nucleotides: 6. The CDR3 loop reads CAGRGTAGNTIYF. The CDR3 DNA is TGTGCCGGCCGTGGGACAGCTGGAAACACCATATATTTT. Full variable domain (rest looked up from reference TRBV2 and TRBJ1-3): EPEVTQTPSHQVTQMGQEVILRCVPISNHLYFYWYRQILGQKVEFLVSFYNNEISEKSEIFDDQFSVERPDGSNFTLKIRSTKLEDSAMYFCAGRGTAGNTIYFGEGSWLTVV.

This chain connects TRBV7-9 to TRBJ1-5; unclear D gene. V lost 5 bases to trimming and J lost 3 bases, with 14 bases between them. The germline CDR1 and CDR2 sequences are SEHNR and FQNEAQ (reference sequence). This CDR3 comprises 15 residues. The CDR3 sequence is CASSLGPGFNQPQHF. DNA for the CDR3: TGTGCCAGCAGCCTAGGGCCGGGGTTCAATCAGCCCCAGCATTTT. The entire variable domain, with the rest obtained from reference TRBV7-9 and TRBJ1-5, is as follows: DTGVSQNPRHKITKRGQNVTFRCDPISEHNRLYWYRQTLGQGPEFLTYFQNEAQLEKSRLLSDRFSAERPKGSFSTLEIQRTEQGDSAMYLCASSLGPGFNQPQHFGDGTRLSIL.

This rearrangement joins TRBV11-3 to TRBJ2-1, with D perhaps matching TRBD2 (5 bases). Trimming removed 5 bases from V and 6 bases from J, with 20 bases in between. Germline V gene lookup returns CDR1 SGHNT and CDR2 YENEEA. This CDR3 is built from 16 residues. The CDR3 sequence: CASSPNRGFAPNEQFF. DNA of the CDR3: TGTGCCAGCAGCCCAAACCGGGGTTTTGCCCCCAATGAGCAGTTCTTC.

Written as DNA, the CDR3 is TGTGCCAGCTTCCCCCACCTGGCGACTAGCGGCAGAGACATTCAGTACTTC. As protein: CASFPHLATSGRDIQYF. The chain recombines TRBV27 with TRBJ2-4; 9 nucleotides match TRBD2. Losses at the gene ends were 8 bases for V and 8 bases for J; bases not matched to a gene: 19. The CDR3 sequence is 17 residues long. Germline loops: CDR1 MNHEY, CDR2 SMNVEV (reference sequence).

J is TRBJ2-5 and V is TRBV18; D is uncertain. Trimming took 0 bases from V and 4 from J, leaving 3 bases between them. The CDR3 contains 12 residues. Germline V gene lookup returns CDR1 KGHSH and CDR2 LQKENI. Written as DNA, the CDR3 is TGTGCCAGCTCACCACCGACAGAGACCCAGTACTTC. It encodes CASSPPTETQYF. Full variable domain (outside the CDR3, taken from reference TRBV18 and TRBJ2-5): NAGVMQNPRHLVRRRGQEARLRCSPMKGHSHVYWYRQLPEEGLKFMVYLQKENIIDESGMPKERFSAEFPKEGPSILRIQQVVRGDSAAYFCASSPPTETQYFGPGTRLLVL.

The rearrangement joins TRBV11-3 to TRBJ2-2; 7 nucleotides line up with TRBD2. V shed 7 bases, J shed 0 bases, and the junction held 5 bases outside the gene matches. Germline CDR1 is SGHNT and CDR2 is YENEEA. The CDR3 has 15 amino acids. CDR3 DNA: TGTGCCAGCACCTGGGGGACTACGAACACCGGGGAGCTGTTTTTT. This translates into CASTWGTTNTGELFF.

The chain is built from TRBV3-1 (or the pseudogene TRBV3-2) and TRBJ1-3; the D is unclear. The CDR3 is made up of 15 amino acids. CDR1 and CDR2 (germline): LGHDT, YNNKEL (reference sequence). Trimming left V 2 bases short and J 8 bases short, with 16 bases between. The CDR3 DNA reads as TGTGCCAGCAGCCAAAATAGAGGGCACGTGTACACCATATATTTT. Translation: CASSQNRGHVYTIYF.

This clone appeared once. The rearrangement joins TRBV5-1 to TRBJ1-2, with 7 bases fitting TRBD1. The V segment lost 0 bases and the J segment 7 bases; nucleotides outside the gene matches: 3. Germline CDR1 is SGHRS and CDR2 is YFSETQ. The CDR3 sequence is 13 residues long. CDR3: CASSLEGGLGYTF. CDR3 in DNA: TGCGCCAGCAGCTTGGAAGGGGGCCTTGGCTACACCTTC.

J is TRBJ1-1 and V is TRBV5-5; no definite D call. Trimming pared 1 base from V and 5 bases from J, leaving 12 bases between. The CDR3 is made up of 14 amino acids. The germline gives CDR1 SGHKS, CDR2 YYEKEE (reference sequence). The CDR3 sequence: CASSLRREITEAFF. DNA of the CDR3: TGTGCCAGCAGCTTGAGGCGGGAAATTACTGAAGCTTTCTTT.

The genes are TRBV30 and TRBJ2-2; 8 bases map to TRBD2. Looked up from germline, CDR1 is GTSNPN and CDR2 is SVGIG (reference sequence). The V and J ends lost 0 bases and 3 bases, in that order; junction bases with no gene match: 9. The CDR3 has 17 residues. CDR3 sequence (DNA): TGTGCCTGGAGTGTACGATTGGGAGCGGGAGACACCGGGGAGCTGTTTTTT. This encodes CAWSVRLGAGDTGELFF.

This clone appeared once. The chain is built from TRBV29-1 and TRBJ2-7; perhaps TRBD2 as D (6 bases). The CDR3 spans 12 residues. V lost 5 bases and J lost 5, with 13 bases in between. CDR1 and CDR2 (germline): SQVTM, ANQGSEA. CDR3 in DNA: TGCAGCGTTTCTCGGGGGAGACACGAGCAGTACTTC. Encoded protein: CSVSRGRHEQYF.